This T cell receptor beta chain emerged from a study of blood T cell repertoires in COVID-19. About the research overall: Donors in the United States, Italy and Spain gave samples during acute or convalescent COVID-19. T cells, B-cell-depleted T cells, or PBMCs provided the cDNA or gDNA that served as material.

Per the original methods: Amplification from reference gene primers served as the basis for estimated nucleated cell counts. Assay: immunoSEQ multiplex PCR; the TCRdb copy retains only in-frame clones and omits some. V and J calls and clone size follow that table, whereas D and trimming were derived from the DNA. The table lists about 240,000 clones, about 85% of them singletons. Only one count was recorded for this clone. V lost 0 bases to trimming and J lost 0 bases, with 9 bases between them. The CDR3 has 17 residues. Per the germline V gene, CDR1 is SEHNR and CDR2 is FQNEAQ (reference sequence). This clonotype was sampled from a woman aged 60-70 years with active or convalescent COVID-19. Sequencing used peripheral blood. This rearrangement joins TRBV7-9 to TRBJ2-6; no clear D. The CDR3: CASSLARGFSGANVLTF. In nucleotides, the CDR3 is TGTGCCAGCAGCTTAGCGAGAGGCTTCTCTGGGGCCAACGTCCTGACTTTC. The variable domain in full, with the rest retrieved from reference TRBV7-9 and TRBJ2-6, is DTGVSQNPRHKITKRGQNVTFRCDPISEHNRLYWYRQTLGQGPEFLTYFQNEAQLEKSRLLSDRFSAERPKGSFSTLEIQRTEQGDSAMYLCASSLARGFSGANVLTFGAGSRLTVL.